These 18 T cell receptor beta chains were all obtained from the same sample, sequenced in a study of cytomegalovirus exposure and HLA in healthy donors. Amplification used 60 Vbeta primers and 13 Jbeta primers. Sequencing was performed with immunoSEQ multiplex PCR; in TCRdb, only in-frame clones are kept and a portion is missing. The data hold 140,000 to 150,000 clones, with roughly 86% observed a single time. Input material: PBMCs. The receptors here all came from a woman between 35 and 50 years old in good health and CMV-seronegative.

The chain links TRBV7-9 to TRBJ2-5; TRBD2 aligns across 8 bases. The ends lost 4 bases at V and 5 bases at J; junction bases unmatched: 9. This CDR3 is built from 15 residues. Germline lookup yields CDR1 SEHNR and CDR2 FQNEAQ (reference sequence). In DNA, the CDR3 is TGTGCCAGCAGCTACTCCGGGGGGGTAGAGGAGACCCAGTACTTC. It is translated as CASSYSGGVEETQYF.

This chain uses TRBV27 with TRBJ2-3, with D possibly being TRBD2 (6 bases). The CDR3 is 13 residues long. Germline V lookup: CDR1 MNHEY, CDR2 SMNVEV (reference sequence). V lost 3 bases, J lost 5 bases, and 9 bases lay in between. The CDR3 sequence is CASSFAGQDTQYF. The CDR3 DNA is TGTGCCAGCAGTTTTGCGGGGCAAGATACGCAGTATTTT.

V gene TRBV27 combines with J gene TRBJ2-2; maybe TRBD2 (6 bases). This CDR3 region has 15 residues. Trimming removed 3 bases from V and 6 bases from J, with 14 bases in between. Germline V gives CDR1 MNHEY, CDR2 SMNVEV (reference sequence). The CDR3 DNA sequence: TGTGCCAGCAGTTTTTGGGGAAGGAGGGCCGGGGAGCTGTTTTTT. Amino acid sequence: CASSFWGRRAGELFF.

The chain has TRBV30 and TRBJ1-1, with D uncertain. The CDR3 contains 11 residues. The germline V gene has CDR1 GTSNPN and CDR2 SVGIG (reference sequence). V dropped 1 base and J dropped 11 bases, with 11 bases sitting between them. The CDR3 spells CAWSGTRVAFF. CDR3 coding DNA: TGTGCCTGGAGTGGAACTCGGGTGGCTTTCTTT.

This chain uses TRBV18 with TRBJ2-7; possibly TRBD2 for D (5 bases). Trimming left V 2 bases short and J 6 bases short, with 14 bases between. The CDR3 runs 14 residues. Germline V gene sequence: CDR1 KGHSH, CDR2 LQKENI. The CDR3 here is CASSPNPAGSEQYF. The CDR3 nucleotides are TGTGCCAGCTCACCAAACCCGGCGGGCTCCGAGCAGTACTTC.

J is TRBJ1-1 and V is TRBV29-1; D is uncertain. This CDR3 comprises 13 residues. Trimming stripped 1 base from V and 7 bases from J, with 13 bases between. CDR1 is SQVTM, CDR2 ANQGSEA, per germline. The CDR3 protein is CSVEGETIGEAFF. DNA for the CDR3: TGCAGCGTTGAAGGGGAGACAATTGGTGAAGCTTTCTTT.

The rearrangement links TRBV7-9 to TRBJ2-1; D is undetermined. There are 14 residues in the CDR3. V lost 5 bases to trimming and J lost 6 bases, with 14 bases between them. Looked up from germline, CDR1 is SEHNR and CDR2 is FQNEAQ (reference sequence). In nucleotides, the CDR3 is TGTGCCAGCAGCCTGATGGCCGCCCCCAATGAGCAGTTCTTC. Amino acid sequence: CASSLMAAPNEQFF.

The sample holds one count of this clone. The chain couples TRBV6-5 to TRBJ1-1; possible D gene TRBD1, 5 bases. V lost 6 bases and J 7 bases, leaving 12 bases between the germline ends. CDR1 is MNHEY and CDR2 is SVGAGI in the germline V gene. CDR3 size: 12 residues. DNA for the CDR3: TGTGCCAGCAGAAACACAGGCGTTGAAGCTTTCTTT. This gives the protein CASRNTGVEAFF.

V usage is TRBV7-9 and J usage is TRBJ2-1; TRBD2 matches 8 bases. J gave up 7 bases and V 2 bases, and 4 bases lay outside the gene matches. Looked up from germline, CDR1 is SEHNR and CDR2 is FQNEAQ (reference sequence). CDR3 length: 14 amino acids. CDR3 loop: CASSLPGLGNEQFF. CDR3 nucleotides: TGTGCCAGCAGCTTACCGGGACTAGGGAATGAGCAGTTCTTC.

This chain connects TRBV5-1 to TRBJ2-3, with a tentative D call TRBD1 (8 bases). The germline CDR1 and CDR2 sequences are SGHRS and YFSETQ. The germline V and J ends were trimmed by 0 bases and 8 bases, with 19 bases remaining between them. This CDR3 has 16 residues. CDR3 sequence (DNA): TGCGCCAGCAGCTTGGCAGGGGGCGCGGGAGTCCCTACGCAGTATTTT. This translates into CASSLAGGAGVPTQYF.

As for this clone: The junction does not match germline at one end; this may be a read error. As DNA, the CDR3 is TGTGCCAGCACGAGACAGGGGAACCCCGGGGAGCTGTTTTTT. This gives the protein CASTRQGNPGELFF. This sequence joins TRBV2 and TRBJ1-3, with 8 bases aligning to TRBD1. Matching the DNA end better, TRBJ2-2 makes the J call doubtful. The CDR3 runs 14 residues. CDR1 and CDR2 (germline): SNHLY, FYNNEI.

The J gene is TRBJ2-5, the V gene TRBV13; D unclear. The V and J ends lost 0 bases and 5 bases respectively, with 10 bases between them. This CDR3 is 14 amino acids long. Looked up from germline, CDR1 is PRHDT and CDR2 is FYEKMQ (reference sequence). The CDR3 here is CASSLGSWAETQYF. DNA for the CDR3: TGTGCCAGCAGCTTAGGTTCGTGGGCGGAGACCCAGTACTTC. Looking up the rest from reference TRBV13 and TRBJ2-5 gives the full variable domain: AAGVIQSPRHLIKEKRETATLKCYPIPRHDTVYWYQQGPGQDPQFLISFYEKMQSDKGSIPDRFSAQQFSDYHSELNMSSLELGDSALYFCASSLGSWAETQYFGPGTRLLVL.

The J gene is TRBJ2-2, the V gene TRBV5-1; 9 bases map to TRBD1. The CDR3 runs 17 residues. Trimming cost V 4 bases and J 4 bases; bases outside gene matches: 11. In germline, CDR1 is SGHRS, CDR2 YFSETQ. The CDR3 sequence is CASSRQGVVGGTGELFF. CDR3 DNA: TGCGCCAGCAGCCGACAGGGGGTCGTGGGTGGCACCGGGGAGCTGTTTTTT. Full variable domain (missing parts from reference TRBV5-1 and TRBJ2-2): KAGVTQTPRYLIKTRGQQVTLSCSPISGHRSVSWYQQTPGQGLQFLFEYFSETQRNKGNFPGRFSGRQFSNSRSEMNVSTLELGDSALYLCASSRQGVVGGTGELFFGEGSRLTVL.

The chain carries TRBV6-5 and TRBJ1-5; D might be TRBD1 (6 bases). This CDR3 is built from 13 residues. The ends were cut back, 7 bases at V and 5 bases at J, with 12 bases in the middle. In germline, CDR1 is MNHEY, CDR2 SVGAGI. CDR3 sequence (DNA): TGTGCCAGCAACCGGGACACCGATCAGCCCCAGCATTTT. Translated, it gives CASNRDTDQPQHF.

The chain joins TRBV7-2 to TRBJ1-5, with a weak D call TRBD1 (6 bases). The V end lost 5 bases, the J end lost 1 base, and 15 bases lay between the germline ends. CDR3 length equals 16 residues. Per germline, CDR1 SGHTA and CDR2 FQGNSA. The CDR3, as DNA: TGTGCCAGCAGCGCCACAGGGCCTCGAAGCAATCAGCCCCAGCATTTT. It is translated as CASSATGPRSNQPQHF.

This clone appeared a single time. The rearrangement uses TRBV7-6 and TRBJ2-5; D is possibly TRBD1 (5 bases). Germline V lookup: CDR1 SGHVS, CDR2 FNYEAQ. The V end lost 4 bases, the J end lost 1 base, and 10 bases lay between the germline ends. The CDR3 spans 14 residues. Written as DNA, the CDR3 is TGTGCCAGCAGCTCGAGACAGCTCCAAGAGACCCAGTACTTC. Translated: CASSSRQLQETQYF.

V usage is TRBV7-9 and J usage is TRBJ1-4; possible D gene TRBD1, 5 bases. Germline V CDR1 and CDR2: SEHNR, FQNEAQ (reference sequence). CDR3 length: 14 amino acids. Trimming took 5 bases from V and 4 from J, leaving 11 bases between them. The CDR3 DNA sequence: TGTGCCAGCAGCCGTAGACAGAATAATGAAAAACTGTTTTTT. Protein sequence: CASSRRQNNEKLFF.

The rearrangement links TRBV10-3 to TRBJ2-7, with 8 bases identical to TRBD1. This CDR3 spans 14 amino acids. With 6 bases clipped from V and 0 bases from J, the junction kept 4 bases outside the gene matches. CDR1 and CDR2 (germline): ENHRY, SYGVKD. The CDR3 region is CAIRRTGSSYEQYF. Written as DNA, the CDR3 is TGTGCCATCAGGAGGACAGGGAGCTCCTACGAGCAGTACTTC.